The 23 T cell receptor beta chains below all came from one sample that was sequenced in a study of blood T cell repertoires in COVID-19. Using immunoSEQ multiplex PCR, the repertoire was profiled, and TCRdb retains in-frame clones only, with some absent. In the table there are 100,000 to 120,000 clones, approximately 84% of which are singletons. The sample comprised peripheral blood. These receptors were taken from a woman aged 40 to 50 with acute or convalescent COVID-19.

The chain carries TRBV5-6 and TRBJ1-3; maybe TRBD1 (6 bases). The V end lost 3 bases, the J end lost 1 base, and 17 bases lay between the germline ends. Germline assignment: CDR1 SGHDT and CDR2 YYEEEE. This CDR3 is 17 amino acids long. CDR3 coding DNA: TGTGCCAGCAGCTGGGGGGGCCCAACGGCTTCTGGAAACACCATATATTTT. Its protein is CASSWGGPTASGNTIYF.

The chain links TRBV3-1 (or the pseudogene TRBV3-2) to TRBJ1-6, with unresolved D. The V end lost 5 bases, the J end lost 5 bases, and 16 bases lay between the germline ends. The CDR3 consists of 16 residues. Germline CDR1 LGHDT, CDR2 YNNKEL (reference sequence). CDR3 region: CASSGVAPIHNSPLHF. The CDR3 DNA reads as TGTGCCAGCAGCGGCGTAGCTCCCATTCATAATTCACCCCTCCACTTT.

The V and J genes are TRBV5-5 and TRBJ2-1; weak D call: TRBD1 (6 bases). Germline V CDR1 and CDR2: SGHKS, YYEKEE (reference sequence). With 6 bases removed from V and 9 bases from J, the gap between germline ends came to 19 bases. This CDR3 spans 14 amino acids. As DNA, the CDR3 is TGTGCCAGCACCCTAAAAATACAGGGAATTGAGCAGTTCTTC. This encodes CASTLKIQGIEQFF.

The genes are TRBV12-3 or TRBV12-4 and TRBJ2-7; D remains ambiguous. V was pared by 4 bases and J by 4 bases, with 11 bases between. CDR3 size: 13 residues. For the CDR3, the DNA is TGTGCCAGCAGTTCGACTGGGTCTTACGAGCAGTACTTC. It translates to CASSSTGSYEQYF.

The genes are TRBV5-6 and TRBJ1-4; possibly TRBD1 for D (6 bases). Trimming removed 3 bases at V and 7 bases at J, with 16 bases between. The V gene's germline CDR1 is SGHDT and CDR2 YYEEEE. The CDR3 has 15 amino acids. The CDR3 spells CASSWGTGLGEKLFF. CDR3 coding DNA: TGTGCCAGCAGCTGGGGAACAGGGTTAGGTGAAAAACTGTTTTTT.

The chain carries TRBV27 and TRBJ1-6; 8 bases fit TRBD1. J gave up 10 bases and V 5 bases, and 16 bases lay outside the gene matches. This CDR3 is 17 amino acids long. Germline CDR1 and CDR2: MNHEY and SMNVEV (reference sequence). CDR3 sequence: CASSIRQTGVDSSPLHF. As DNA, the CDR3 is TGTGCCAGCAGTATACGACAGACAGGGGTAGATAGCTCACCCCTCCACTTT.

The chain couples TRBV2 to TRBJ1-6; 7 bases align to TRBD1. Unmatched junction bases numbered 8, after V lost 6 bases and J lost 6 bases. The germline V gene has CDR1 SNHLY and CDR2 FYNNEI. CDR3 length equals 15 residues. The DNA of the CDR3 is TGTGCCAGCAGCGGCGAGGGGGCCTTTAATTCACCCCTCCACTTT. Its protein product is CASSGEGAFNSPLHF.

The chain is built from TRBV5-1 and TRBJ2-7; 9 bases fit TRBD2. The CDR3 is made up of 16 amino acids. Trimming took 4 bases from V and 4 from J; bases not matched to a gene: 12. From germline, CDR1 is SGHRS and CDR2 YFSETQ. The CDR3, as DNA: TGCGCCAGCAGCGTAGTGGGACTAGCCCGTGGGTACGAGCAGTACTTC. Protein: CASSVVGLARGYEQYF.

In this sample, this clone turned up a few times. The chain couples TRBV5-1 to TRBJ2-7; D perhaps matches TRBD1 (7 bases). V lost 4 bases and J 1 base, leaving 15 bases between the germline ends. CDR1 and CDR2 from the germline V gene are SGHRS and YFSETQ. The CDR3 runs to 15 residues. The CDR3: CASSARGAISYEQYF. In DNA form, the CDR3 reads TGCGCCAGCAGCGCCAGGGGGGCAATATCCTACGAGCAGTACTTC.

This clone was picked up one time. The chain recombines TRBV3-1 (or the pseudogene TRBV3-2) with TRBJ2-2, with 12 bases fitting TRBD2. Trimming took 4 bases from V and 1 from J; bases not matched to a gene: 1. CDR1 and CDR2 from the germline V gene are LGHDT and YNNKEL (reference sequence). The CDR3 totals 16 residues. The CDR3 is CASSRTSGVNTGELFF. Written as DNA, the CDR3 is TGTGCCAGCAGCCGGACTAGCGGGGTGAACACCGGGGAGCTGTTTTTT.

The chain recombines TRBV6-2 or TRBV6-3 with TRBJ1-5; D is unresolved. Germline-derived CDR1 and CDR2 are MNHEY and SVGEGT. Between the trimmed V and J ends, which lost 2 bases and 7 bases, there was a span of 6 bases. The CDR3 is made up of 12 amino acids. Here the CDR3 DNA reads TGTGCCAGCAGTTACCCTACCCAGCCCCAGCATTTT. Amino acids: CASSYPTQPQHF.

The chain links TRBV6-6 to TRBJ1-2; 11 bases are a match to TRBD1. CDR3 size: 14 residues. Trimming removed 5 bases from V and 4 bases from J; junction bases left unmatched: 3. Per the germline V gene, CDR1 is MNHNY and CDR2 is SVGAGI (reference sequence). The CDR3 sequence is CASSPGTGGYGYTF. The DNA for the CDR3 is TGTGCCAGCAGTCCCGGGACAGGGGGCTATGGCTACACCTTC.

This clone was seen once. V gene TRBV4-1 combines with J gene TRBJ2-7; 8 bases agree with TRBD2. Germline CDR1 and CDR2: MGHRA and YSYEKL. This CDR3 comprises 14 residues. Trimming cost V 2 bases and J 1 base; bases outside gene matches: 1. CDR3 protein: CASSQQRGSYEQYF. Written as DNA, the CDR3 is TGCGCCAGCAGCCAACAGCGGGGGTCCTACGAGCAGTACTTC.

The DNA for the CDR3 is TGTGCCAGCCTCGTTTCAGCCTACAATGAGCAGTTCTTC. It yields the protein CASLVSAYNEQFF. The genes are TRBV25-1 and TRBJ2-1; D is undetermined. The germline gives CDR1 MGHDK, CDR2 SYGVNS. The CDR3 consists of 13 residues. Trimming took 8 bases from V and 2 from J, leaving 10 bases between them.

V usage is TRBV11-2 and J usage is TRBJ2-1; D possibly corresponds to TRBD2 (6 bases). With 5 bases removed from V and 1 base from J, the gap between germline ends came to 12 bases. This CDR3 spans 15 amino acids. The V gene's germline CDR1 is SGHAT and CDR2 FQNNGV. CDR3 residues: CASSQRVQSYNEQFF. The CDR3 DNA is TGTGCCAGCAGCCAGCGGGTACAATCCTACAATGAGCAGTTCTTC.

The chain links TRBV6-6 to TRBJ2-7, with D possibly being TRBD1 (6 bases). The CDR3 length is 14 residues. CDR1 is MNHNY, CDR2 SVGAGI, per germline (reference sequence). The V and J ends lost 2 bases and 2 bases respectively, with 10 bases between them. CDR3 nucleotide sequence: TGTGCCAGCAGTTACGGGGGCCCCCCCTACGAGCAGTACTTC. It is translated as CASSYGGPPYEQYF.

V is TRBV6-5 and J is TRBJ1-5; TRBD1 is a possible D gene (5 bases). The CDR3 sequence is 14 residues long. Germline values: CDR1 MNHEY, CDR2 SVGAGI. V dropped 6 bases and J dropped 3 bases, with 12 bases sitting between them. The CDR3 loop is CASSRDSLNQPQHF. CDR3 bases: TGTGCCAGCAGCCGCGACAGCCTCAATCAGCCCCAGCATTTT.

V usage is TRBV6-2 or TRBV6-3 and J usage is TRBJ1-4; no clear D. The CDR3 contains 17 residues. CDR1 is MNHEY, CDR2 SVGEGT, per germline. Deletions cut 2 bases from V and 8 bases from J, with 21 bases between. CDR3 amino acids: CASSYPRSVRGNEKLFF. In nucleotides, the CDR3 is TGTGCCAGCAGTTACCCTCGGAGTGTGAGAGGGAACGAAAAACTGTTTTTT.

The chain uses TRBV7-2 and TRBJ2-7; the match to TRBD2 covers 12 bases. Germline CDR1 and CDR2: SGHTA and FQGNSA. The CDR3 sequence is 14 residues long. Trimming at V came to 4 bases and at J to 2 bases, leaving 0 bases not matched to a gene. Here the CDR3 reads CASSSSGGAYEQYF. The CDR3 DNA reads TGTGCCAGCAGCTCTAGCGGGGGGGCCTACGAGCAGTACTTC.

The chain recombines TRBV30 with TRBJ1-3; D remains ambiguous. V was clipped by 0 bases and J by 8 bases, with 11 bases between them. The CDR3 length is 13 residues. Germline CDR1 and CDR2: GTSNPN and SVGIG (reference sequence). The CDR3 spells CAWSVTTRDTIYF. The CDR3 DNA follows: TGTGCCTGGAGTGTCACTACCCGAGACACCATATATTTT.

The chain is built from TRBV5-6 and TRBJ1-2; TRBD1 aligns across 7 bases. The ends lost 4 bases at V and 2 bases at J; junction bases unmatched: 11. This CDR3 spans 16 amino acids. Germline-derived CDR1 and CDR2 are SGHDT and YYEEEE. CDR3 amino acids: CASSHDLRGGNYGYTF. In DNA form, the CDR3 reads TGTGCCAGCAGCCATGACCTTAGAGGGGGCAACTATGGCTACACCTTC.

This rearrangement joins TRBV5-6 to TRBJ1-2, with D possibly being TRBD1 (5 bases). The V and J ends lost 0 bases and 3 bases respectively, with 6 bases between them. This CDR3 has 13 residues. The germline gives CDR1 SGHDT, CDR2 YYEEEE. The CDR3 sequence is CASSLEGDYGYTF. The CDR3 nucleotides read TGTGCCAGCAGCTTGGAAGGGGACTATGGCTACACCTTC.

In DNA, the CDR3 is TGTGCCAGCAGCCCGAGGGACACCCAAGAGACCCAGTACTTC. As protein: CASSPRDTQETQYF. This chain uses TRBV7-7 with TRBJ2-5; the D gene is possibly TRBD1 (6 bases). Germline CDR1 and CDR2: SSHAT and FNYEAQ (reference sequence). The CDR3 is 14 residues long. The V and J ends lost 5 bases and 1 base respectively, with 11 bases between them.